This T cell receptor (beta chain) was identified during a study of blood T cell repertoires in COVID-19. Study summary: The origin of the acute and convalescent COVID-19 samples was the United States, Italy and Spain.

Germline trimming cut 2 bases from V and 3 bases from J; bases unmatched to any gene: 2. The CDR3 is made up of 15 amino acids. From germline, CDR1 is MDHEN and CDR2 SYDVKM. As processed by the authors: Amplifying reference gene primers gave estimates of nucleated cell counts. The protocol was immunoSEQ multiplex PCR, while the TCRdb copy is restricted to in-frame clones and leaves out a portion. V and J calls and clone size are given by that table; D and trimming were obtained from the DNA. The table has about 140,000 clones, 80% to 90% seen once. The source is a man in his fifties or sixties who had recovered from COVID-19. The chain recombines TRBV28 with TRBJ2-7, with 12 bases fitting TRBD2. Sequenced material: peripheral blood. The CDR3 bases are TGTGCCAGCAGTTTAGAGACTAGCGGGGGCTACGAGCAGTACTTC. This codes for CASSLETSGGYEQYF.